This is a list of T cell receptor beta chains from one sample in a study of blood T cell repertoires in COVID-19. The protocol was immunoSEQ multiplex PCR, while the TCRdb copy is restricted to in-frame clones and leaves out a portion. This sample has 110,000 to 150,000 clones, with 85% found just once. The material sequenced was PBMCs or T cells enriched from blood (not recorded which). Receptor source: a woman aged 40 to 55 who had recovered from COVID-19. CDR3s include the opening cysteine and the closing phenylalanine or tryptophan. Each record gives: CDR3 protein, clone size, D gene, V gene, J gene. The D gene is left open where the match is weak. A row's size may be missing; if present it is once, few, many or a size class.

CASSSYLRGRVGETQYF	-	TRBD1	TRBV7-9	TRBJ2-5
CASSTTGWANEKLFF	-	-	TRBV27	TRBJ1-4
CASKQAGRPNTEAFF	-	-	TRBV5-6	TRBJ1-1
CASRLVGTYEQYF	-	-	TRBV12-3/TRBV12-4	TRBJ2-7
CASSQERLAGADTQYF	-	TRBD2	TRBV4-1	TRBJ2-3
CASSSGGPRVGEKLFF	-	-	TRBV28	TRBJ1-4
CASSTQGNNEQFF	-	-	TRBV2	TRBJ2-1
CASSIHQKNTEAFF	-	-	TRBV19	TRBJ1-1
CASTTGTSPYNEQFF	-	TRBD2	TRBV5-4	TRBJ2-1
CASSPRRTGSYGYTF	-	-	TRBV7-9	TRBJ1-2
CASSAGGGTYGYTF	-	-	TRBV9	TRBJ1-2
CASSRSSTAYNGYTF	-	-	TRBV6-5	TRBJ1-2
CASSPVGSSGNTIYF	few	-	TRBV18	TRBJ1-3
CASSLGVVEQYF	-	-	TRBV7-9	TRBJ2-7
CASSRTSETYEQYF	-	TRBD2	TRBV6-5	TRBJ2-7
CAIETTETEAFF	-	-	TRBV2	TRBJ1-1
CSARVAYGYTF	once	-	TRBV20-1	TRBJ1-2
CAWSVQGADTEAFF	-	TRBD1	TRBV30	TRBJ1-1
CASSLASASGGFAYEQYF	-	TRBD2	TRBV5-5	TRBJ2-7
CASRADSLPTNEQYF	-	-	TRBV2	TRBJ2-7
CATSRGGFGYTF	-	-	TRBV15	TRBJ1-2
CASSQDRGGGQPQHF	-	-	TRBV4-1	TRBJ1-5
CASSEGAIGELFF	-	-	TRBV2	TRBJ2-2
CASGSTGYEQFF	-	TRBD1	TRBV6-5	TRBJ2-1
CASRSQGGIAEAFF	-	TRBD1	TRBV27	TRBJ1-1
CASSLAMGQAVQQYF	-	TRBD1	TRBV5-1	TRBJ2-7
CASSGSGRSPYEQYF	-	TRBD2	TRBV7-9	TRBJ2-7
CASRTGTGKGYTF	-	TRBD1	TRBV6-5	TRBJ1-2
CASSRDSSTDTQYF	-	-	TRBV5-1	TRBJ2-3
CASRIREGEKLFF	-	-	TRBV5-1	TRBJ1-4
CASSQDWGANTGELFF	medium-sized	-	TRBV14	TRBJ2-2
CASSTRQNTEAFF	-	-	TRBV27	TRBJ1-1
CASSEQGANEKLFF	-	TRBD1	TRBV2	TRBJ1-4
CATSVALGGLYGYTF	-	-	TRBV15	TRBJ1-2
CASSSTSGISTDTQYF	-	TRBD2	TRBV9	TRBJ2-3
CSASAGGSNQPQHF	-	-	TRBV20-1	TRBJ1-5
CASSIKTGGNGYTF	-	TRBD1	TRBV19	TRBJ1-2
CASSEYRGNTEAFF	-	-	TRBV6-1	TRBJ1-1
CATSRAGQDYGYTF	-	-	TRBV15	TRBJ1-2
CASSQDPIDKAYGYTF	-	-	TRBV3-1/TRBV3-2	TRBJ1-2
CSVEKIASGYEQYF	-	TRBD2	TRBV29-1	TRBJ2-7
CASRRGRGTYNEQFF	few	-	TRBV11-2	TRBJ2-1
CASSPAQGAGNQPQHF	-	TRBD1	TRBV9	TRBJ1-5
CASSPLAGESYEQYF	few	TRBD2	TRBV6-5	TRBJ2-7
CASSLPGGGMDNEQFF	-	TRBD1	TRBV5-4	TRBJ2-1
CASSAQGGNYGYTF	-	-	TRBV9	TRBJ1-2